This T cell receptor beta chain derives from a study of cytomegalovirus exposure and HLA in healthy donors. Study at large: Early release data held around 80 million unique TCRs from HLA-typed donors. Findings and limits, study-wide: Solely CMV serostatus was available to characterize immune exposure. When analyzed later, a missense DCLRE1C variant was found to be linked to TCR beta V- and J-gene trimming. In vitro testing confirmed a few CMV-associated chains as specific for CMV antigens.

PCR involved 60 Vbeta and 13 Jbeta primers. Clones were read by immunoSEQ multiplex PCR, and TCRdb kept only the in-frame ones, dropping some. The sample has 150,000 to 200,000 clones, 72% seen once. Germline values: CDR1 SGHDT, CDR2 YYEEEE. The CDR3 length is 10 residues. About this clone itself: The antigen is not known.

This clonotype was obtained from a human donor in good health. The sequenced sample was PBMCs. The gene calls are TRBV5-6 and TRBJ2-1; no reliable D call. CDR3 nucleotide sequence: TGTGCGTCCGGGTATGTTGAGCAGTTCTTC. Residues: CASGYVEQFF.